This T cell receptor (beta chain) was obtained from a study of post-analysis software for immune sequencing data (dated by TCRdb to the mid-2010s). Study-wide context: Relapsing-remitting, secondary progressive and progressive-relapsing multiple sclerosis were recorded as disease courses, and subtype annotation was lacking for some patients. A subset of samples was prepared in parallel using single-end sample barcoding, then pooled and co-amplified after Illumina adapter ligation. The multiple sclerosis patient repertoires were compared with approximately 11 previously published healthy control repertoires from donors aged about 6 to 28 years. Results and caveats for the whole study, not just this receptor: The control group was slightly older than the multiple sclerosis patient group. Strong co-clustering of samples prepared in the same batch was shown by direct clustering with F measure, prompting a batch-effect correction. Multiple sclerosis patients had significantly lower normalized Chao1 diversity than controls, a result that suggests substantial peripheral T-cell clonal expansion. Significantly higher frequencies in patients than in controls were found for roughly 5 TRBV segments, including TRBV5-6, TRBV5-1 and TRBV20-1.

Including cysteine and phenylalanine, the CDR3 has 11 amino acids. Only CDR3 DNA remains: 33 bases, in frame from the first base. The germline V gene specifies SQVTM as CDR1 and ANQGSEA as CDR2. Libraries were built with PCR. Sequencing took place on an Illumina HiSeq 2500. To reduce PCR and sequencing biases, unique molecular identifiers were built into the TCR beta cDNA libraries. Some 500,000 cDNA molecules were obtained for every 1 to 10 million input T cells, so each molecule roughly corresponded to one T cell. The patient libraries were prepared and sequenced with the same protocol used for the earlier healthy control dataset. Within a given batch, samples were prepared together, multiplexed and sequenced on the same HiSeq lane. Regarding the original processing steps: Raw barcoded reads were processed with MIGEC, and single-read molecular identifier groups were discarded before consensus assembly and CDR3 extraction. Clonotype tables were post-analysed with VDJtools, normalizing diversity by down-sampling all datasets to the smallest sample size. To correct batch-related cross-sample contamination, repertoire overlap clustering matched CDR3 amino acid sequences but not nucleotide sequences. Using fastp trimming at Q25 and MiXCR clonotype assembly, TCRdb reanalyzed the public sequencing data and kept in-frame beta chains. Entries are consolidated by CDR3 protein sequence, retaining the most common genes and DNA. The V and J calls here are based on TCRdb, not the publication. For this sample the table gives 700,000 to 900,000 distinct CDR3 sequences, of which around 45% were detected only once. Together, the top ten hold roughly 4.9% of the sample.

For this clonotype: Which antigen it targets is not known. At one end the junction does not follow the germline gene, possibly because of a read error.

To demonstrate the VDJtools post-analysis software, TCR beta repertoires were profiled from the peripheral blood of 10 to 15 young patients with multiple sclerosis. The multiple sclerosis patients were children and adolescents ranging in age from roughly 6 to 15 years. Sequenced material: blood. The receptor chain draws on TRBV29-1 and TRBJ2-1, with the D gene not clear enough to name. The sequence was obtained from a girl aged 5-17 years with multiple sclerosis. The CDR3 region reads CGVVGREEQFF. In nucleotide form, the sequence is TGCGGCGTTGTAGGCCGAGAAGAGCAGTTCTTC.